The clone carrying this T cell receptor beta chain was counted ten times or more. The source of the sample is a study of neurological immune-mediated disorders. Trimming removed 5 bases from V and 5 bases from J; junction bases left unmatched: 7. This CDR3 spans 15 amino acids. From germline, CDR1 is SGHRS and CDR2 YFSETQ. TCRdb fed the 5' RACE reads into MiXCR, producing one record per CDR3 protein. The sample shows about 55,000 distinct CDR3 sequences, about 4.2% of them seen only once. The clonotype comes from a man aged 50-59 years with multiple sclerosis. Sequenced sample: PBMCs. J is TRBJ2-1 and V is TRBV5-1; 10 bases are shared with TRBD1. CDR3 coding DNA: TGCGCCAGCAGAATAATTGGGACAGGGGACAATGAGCAGTTCTTC. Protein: CASRIIGTGDNEQFF.